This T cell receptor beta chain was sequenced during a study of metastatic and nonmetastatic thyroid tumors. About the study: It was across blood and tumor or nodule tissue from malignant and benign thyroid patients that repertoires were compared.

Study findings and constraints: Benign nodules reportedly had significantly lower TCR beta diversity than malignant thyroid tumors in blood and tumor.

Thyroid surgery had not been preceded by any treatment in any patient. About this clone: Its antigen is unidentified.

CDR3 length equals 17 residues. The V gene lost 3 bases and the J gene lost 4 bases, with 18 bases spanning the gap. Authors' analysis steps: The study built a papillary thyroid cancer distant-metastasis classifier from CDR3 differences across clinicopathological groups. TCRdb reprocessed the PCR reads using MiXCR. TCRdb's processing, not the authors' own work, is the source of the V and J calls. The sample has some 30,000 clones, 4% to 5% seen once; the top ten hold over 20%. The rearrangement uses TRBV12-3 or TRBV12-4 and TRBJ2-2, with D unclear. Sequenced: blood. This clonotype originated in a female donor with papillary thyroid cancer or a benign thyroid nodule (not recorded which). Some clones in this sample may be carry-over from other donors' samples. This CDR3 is CASSLDPTTAGTGELFF. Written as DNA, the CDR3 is TGTGCCAGCAGTTTGGATCCCACTACGGCCGGCACCGGGGAGCTGTTTTTT.